This paragraph covers one T cell receptor (beta chain) sequence. Its target is unknown. The assay ran at deep level. Several immunoSEQ plates held equal portions of the genomic DNA taken from each subset. TCRdb keeps only in-frame clones here, not all; method: immunoSEQ multiplex PCR. The sample carries over a million clones, about 75% recorded once. The V segment lost 1 base and the J segment 1 base; nucleotides outside the gene matches: 4. This CDR3 has 16 amino acids. Germline CDR1 is SGHTA and CDR2 is FQGNSA. The data are from a study of shared clonotypes between healthy human individuals. Study context: Two women and three men aged 18 to 49 made up the donors.

Study-wide results and limits: Naive subsets tended to show greater estimated richness than memory subsets.

Sequences were obtained from memory CD4+ T cells sorted from blood. Subset meaning: CD45RA-negative fraction. This TCR was sampled from a young man in good health. This chain links TRBV7-2 with TRBJ2-3; 8 bases line up with TRBD2. The CDR3 protein is CASSLEGGGRTDTQYF. CDR3 DNA: TGTGCCAGCAGCTTAGAGGGCGGGGGGCGCACAGATACGCAGTATTTT.